This T cell receptor (beta chain) originates from a study of PD-1 blockade in classical Hodgkin lymphoma (dated by TCRdb to the early 2020s). About the study as a whole: Nivolumab dosing was 3 mg/kg intravenously every 2 weeks, continuing until either disease progression or unacceptable toxicity. The study used CyTOF and TCR beta sequencing to define a peripheral blood immune signature of response to PD-1 blockade in classical Hodgkin lymphoma. Results and caveats for the whole study, not just this receptor: A significant rise by C4D1 was seen in CD4+ but not CD8+ TCR diversity (p=0.0027 vs p=0.16), with the rise being most apparent in complete responders (p=0.02). The study covered only a single clinical trial cohort, and the causes of the repertoire differences, possibly disease activity or prior therapy, were still not defined. Among trial patients, those achieving complete response had baseline diversity similar to that of newly diagnosed patients, while diversity was significantly lower in partial responders and progressors. Baseline TCR diversity was reported to be lower in newly diagnosed patients than in healthy donors, and even lower in relapsed/refractory patients. Patients starting nivolumab less than 1 year after ASCT had lower diversity and were excluded from later analyses to avoid confounding by immune reconstitution.

Turning to this clone: Its antigen specificity is not known. No qualities accompany the bases; no much larger clone lies one base away.

The CDR3 runs 16 amino acids, cysteine and phenylalanine included. Here the CDR3 DNA is all that survives: 48 bases in frame from base 1. The junction shows trimming of 3 bases on V and 3 bases on J, and the gene matches do not reach 3 bases of it. In the germline V gene, CDR1 corresponds to SGHRS and CDR2 to YFSETQ. The time point label here, explained by the study, means: cycle 4 day 1 (C4D1), after 6 weeks of nivolumab. Every trial patient had relapsed following autologous stem cell transplantation, and prior brentuximab vedotin exposure was what differed among cohorts A, B and C. A total of 56 patients with relapsed/refractory classical Hodgkin lymphoma made up the trial cohort, and each patient's best overall response was complete response, partial response or progressive disease. In the multi-cohort phase II CheckMate 205 trial, trial patients received single-agent nivolumab. Best overall response was determined by an independent review committee according to the 2007 International Working Group response criteria. Trial PBMCs were obtained immediately prior to nivolumab initiation (C1D1) and on therapy at cycle 2 day 1 and cycle 4 day 1. Peripheral blood was collected in 8 mL Vacutainer Cell Preparation Tubes, from which PBMCs were isolated by centrifugation and then cryopreserved.

The Qiagen DNeasy kit was used to extract genomic DNA both from unsorted PBMCs and from the negatively selected CD4+ and CD8+ fractions. TCR beta CDR3 regions were subjected to amplification by immunoSEQ multiplex PCR with primers that anneal to V and J segments. Amplification bias was minimized using a synthetic immune receptor repertoire, and residual bias was removed computationally after sequencing. The paper's data handling went like this. Custom Python scripts were used to quantify repertoire diversity as the Shannon entropy index. Unsorted, CD4+ and CD8+ repertoires were examined separately, except in combined analyses, for which CD4+ and CD8+ sequences were merged in silico. Clonal expansion was defined as a frequency increase of at least 2-fold after treatment compared with C1D1, and clones undetected at baseline were assigned a pseudocount of 0.5. Clones with 0 or 1 copy at C1D1 were classified as singleton clones, and clones with 2 or more copies were classified as non-singleton clones. By matching protein sequences in sorted samples from the same patient, clones expanded in unsorted samples were annotated as CD4+, CD8+ or unknown. Wilcoxon tests on paired samples were used to test diversity changes from C1D1 to C4D1. In TCRdb, the immuneACCESS table is reduced to in-frame sequences with V and J assigned. These tables do not hold every clone; where another copy was compared, an unresolved V gene accounts for under half, and the others remain unexplained. V and J calls plus clone size are reproduced from that table; the DNA served to infer D and trimming. Present in this sample are around 45,000 clones, over 75% of which were seen just once. Around a third of the sample is in the top ten clones.

The V gene is TRBV5-1 and the J gene is TRBJ2-5, with TRBD2 identical over 15 junction bases. The sample was peripheral blood mononuclear cells (PBMCs), taken before the fourth cycle of nivolumab. The source of this sequence is a human donor with classical Hodgkin lymphoma. The CDR3 has the sequence CASSYGLAGGKETQYF. The sequence in DNA is TGCGCCAGCAGCTATGGACTAGCGGGGGGGAAAGAGACCCAGTACTTC.